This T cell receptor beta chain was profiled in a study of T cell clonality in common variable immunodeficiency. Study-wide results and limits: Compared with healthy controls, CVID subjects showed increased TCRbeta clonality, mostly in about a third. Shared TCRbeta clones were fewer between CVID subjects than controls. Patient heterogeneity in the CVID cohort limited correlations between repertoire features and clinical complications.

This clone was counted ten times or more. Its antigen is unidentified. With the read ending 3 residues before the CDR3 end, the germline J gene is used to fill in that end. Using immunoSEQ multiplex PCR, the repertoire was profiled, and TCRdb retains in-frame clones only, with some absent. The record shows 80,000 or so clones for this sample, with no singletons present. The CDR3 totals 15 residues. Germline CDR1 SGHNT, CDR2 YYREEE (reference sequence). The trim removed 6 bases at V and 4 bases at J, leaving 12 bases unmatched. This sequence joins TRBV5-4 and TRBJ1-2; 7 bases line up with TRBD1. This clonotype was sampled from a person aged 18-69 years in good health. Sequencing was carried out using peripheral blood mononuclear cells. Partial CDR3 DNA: TGTGCCAGCACCCCCCAGGGACAGCGTCCCTATGGC. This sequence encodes CASTPQGQRPYG. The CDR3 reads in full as CASTPQGQRPYGYTF.